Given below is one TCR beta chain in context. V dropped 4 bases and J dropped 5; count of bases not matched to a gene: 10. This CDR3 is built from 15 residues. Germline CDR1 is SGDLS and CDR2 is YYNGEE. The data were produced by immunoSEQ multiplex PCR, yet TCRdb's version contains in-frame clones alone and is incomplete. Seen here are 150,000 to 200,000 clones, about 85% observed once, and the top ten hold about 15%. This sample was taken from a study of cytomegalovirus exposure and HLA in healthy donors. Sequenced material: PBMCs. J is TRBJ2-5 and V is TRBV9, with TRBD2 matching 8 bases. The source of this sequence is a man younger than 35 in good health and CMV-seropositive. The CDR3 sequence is CASSPRAGAGETQYF. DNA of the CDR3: TGTGCCAGCAGCCCCCGAGCGGGAGCGGGGGAGACCCAGTACTTC. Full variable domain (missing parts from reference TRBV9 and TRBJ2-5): DSGVTQTPKHLITATGQRVTLRCSPRSGDLSVYWYQQSLDQGLQFLIQYYNGEERAKGNILERFSAQQFPDLHSELNLSSLELGDSALYFCASSPRAGAGETQYFGPGTRLLVL.